This T cell receptor beta chain derives from a study of technical replicates of blood from a few donors. The assay was immunoSEQ multiplex PCR, and TCRdb's table has in-frame clones only and misses some. Of approximately 100,000 clones in the sample, under 96% were seen once. V was pared by 2 bases and J by 5 bases, with 7 bases between. The germline gives CDR1 MNHEY, CDR2 SVGAGI. The CDR3 has 12 amino acids. The chain employs TRBV6-5 and TRBJ2-7; D is perhaps TRBD2 (5 bases). The sample taken for sequencing was T cells isolated from PBMCs. The TCR was taken from a human donor in good health. CDR3 region: CASSYPGNEQYF. In nucleotides, the CDR3 is TGTGCCAGCAGTTACCCGGGGAACGAGCAGTACTTC.